Sequencing of this T cell receptor (beta chain) was carried out in a study of shared clonotypes between healthy human individuals. Overall study findings and caveats: A limitation of the genetic and exposure-history diversity represented arose from few donors. When naive CD4 clonotypes were compared across a handful of donors, around 5% were shared. Blood was the sole source, and tissue repertoires probably differ. A reduction in generation probabilities was seen for non-shared clonotypes relative to those shared by all four donors.

On this clone itself: The target antigen is unknown.

Sequencing was performed with immunoSEQ multiplex PCR; in TCRdb, only in-frame clones are kept and a portion is missing. This repertoire shows roughly 850,000 clones, about 96% found once; its top ten account for under 0.25%. The V gene lost 2 bases and the J gene lost 4 bases, with 10 bases spanning the gap. CDR3 length: 14 residues. Germline CDR1 is MGHDK and CDR2 is SYGVNS. Naive-designated CD8 cells lacked CD45RO, were positively enriched for CCR7, and omitted terminally differentiated effector memory CD45RA+ cells. Sequenced material: naive CD8+ T cells sorted from blood. V usage is TRBV25-1 and J usage is TRBJ2-3; perhaps TRBD2 as D (5 bases). The sequence came from a man aged 30 to 39 in good health. CDR3: CASSETARADTQYF. The CDR3 nucleotides are TGTGCCAGCAGTGAAACCGCGAGGGCAGATACGCAGTATTTT.